This TCR beta chain originates from a study of blood T cell repertoires in COVID-19. Background on the study: The samples span acute and convalescent COVID-19 from the United States, Italy and Spain. Sources were T cells, B-cell-depleted T cells, or PBMCs; the material itself was cDNA or gDNA.

Per the original data handling: Reference gene primer amplification gave nucleated cell count estimates. Assay used: immunoSEQ multiplex PCR; TCRdb lists only in-frame clones, some missing. From that table come the V and J calls and clone size; the DNA was used to work out D and trimming. The sample holds under 100,000 clones, around 85% seen once. The V end was cut by 6 bases, the J end by 2 bases, with 10 bases between. Germline V gene sequence: CDR1 MNHEY, CDR2 SVGAGI. The CDR3 length is 14 residues. This clone was recorded once. The same CDR3 is also encoded by other DNA sequences in this sample. The gene calls are TRBV6-5 and TRBJ2-2, with D maybe TRBD2 (6 bases). The sequenced sample consisted of peripheral blood. This TCR derives from a young man with acute or convalescent COVID-19. The CDR3 reads CASRRDFNTGELFF. The DNA of the CDR3 is TGTGCCAGCAGAAGGGACTTTAACACCGGGGAGCTGTTTTTT.